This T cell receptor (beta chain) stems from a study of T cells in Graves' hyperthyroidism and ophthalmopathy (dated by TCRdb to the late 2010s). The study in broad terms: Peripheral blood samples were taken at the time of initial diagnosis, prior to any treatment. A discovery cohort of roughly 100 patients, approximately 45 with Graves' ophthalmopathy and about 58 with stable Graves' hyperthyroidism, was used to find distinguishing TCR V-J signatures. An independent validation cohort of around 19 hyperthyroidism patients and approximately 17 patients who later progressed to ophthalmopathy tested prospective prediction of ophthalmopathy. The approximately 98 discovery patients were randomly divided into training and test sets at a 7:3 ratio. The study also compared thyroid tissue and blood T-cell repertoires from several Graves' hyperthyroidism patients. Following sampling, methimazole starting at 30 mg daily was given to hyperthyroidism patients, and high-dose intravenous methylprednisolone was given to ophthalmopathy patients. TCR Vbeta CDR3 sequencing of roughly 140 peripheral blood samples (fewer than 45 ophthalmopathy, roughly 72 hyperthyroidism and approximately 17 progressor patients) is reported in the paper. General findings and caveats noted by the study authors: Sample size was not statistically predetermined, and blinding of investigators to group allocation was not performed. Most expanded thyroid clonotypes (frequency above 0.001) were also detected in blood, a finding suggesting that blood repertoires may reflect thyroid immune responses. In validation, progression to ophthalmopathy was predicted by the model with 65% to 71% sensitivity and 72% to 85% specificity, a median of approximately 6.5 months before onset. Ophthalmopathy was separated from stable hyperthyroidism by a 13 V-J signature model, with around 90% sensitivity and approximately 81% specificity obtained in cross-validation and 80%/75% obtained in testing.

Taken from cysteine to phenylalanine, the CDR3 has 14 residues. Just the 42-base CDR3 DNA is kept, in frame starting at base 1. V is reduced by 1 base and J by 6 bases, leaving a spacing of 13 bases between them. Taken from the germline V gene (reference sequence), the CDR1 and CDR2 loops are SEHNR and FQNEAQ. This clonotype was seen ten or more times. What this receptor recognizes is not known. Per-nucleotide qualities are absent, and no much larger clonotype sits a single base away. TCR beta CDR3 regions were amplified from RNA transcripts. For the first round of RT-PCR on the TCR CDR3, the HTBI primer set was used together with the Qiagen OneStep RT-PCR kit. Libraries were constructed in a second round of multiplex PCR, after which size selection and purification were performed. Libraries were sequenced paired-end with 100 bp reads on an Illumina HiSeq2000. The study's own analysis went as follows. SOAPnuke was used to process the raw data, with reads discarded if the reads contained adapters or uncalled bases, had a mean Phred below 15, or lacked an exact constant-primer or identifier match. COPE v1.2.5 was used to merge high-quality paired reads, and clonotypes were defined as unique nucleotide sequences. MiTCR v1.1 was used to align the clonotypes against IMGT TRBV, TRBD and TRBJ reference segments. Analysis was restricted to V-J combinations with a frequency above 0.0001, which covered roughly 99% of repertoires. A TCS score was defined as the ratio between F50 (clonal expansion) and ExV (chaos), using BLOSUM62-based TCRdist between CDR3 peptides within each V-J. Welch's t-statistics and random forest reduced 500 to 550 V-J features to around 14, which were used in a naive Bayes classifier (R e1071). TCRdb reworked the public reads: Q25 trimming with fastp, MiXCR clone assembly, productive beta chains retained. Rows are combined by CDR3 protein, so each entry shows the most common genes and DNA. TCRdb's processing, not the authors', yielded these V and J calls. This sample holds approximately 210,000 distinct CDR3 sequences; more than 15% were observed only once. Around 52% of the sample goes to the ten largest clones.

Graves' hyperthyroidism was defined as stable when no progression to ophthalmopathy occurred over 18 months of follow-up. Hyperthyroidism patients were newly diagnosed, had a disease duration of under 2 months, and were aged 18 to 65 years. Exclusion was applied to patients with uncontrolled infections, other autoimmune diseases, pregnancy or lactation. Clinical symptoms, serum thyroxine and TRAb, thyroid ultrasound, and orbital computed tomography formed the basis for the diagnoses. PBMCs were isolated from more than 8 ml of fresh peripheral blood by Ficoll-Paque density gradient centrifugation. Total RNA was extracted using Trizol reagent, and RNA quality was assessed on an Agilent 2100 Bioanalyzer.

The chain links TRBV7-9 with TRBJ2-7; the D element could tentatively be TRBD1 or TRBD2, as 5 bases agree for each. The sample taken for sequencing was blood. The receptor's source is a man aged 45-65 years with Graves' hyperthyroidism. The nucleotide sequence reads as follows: TGTGCCAGCAGCTTAGTTGGGGACCCCGCCGAGCAGTACTTC. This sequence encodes CASSLVGDPAEQYF.